This T cell receptor beta chain was observed in a study of cytomegalovirus exposure and HLA in healthy donors. PCR primers comprised 60 Vbeta and 13 Jbeta primers. Method: immunoSEQ multiplex PCR; TCRdb's copy keeps in-frame clones and lacks some. The sample yields approximately 69,000 clones, more than 75% seen once. Study findings and constraints: When analyzed later, a missense DCLRE1C variant was found to be linked to TCR beta V- and J-gene trimming. The study put under 200 TCR beta chains on its list as cytomegalovirus-associated.

V shed 5 bases, J shed 7 bases, and the junction held 8 bases outside the gene matches. The CDR3 spans 15 residues. Germline lookup yields CDR1 MDHEN and CDR2 SYDVKM. This clone has just a few counts. No antigen is known for it. The chain joins TRBV28 to TRBJ1-6, with TRBD1 identical over 7 bases. The sequencing input was PBMCs. This sequence originates from a man in his late teens or twenties in good health and CMV-seronegative. In nucleotides, the CDR3 is TGTGCCAGCAGTCCCCCGACAGGGAAAAATTCACCCCTCCACTTT. Protein: CASSPPTGKNSPLHF. The full variable domain, rest sourced from reference TRBV28 and TRBJ1-6, is DVKVTQSSRYLVKRTGEKVFLECVQDMDHENMFWYRQDPGLGLRLIYFSYDVKMKEKGDIPEGYSVSREKKERFSLILESASTNQTSMYLCASSPPTGKNSPLHFGNGTRLTVT.